Described below is a single T cell receptor beta chain sequence and its context. The antigen remains unidentified. Splitting of each subset's genomic DNA was done evenly across several immunoSEQ plates. Sequencing used immunoSEQ multiplex PCR; TCRdb keeps in-frame clones, though not all of them. The sample shows fewer than 1.4 million clones, approximately 80% of them seen only once. The data were taken from a study of shared clonotypes between healthy human individuals. Findings and caveats of the study: A limitation of the genetic and exposure-history diversity represented arose from few donors.

V was clipped by 5 bases and J by 3 bases; unmatched bases: 4. CDR1 and CDR2 from the germline V gene are SGHAT and FQNNGV. The CDR3 sequence is 15 residues long. The sequenced sample consisted of memory CD4+ T cells from PBMCs. Noted subset: CD45RA-negative fraction. The chain has TRBV11-2 and TRBJ2-7, with 13 bases aligning to TRBD2. The sequence was obtained from a man aged 18 to 30 in good health. Some clones in this sample may be carry-over from other donors' samples. CDR3 sequence: CASSIRLAGGYEQYF. In DNA form, the CDR3 reads TGTGCCAGCAGCATAAGACTAGCGGGAGGCTACGAGCAGTACTTC. Full variable domain (missing parts from reference TRBV11-2 and TRBJ2-7): EAGVAQSPRYKIIEKRQSVAFWCNPISGHATLYWYQQILGQGPKLLIQFQNNGVVDDSQLPKDRFSAERLKGVDSTLKIQPAKLEDSAVYLCASSIRLAGGYEQYFGPGTRLTVT.